The rows below give T cell receptor beta chains drawn from one sample of a study of T cells in Graves' hyperthyroidism and ophthalmopathy. TCRdb used MiXCR to reprocess the multiplex PCR reads, holding one entry per CDR3 protein. The sample lists about 500,000 distinct CDR3 sequences, 15% to 20% occurring once. Material for sequencing was blood. The origin of the receptors is a woman aged 30 to 39 with Graves' ophthalmopathy. CDR3s include the opening cysteine and the closing phenylalanine or tryptophan. A D gene is named only where the DNA matches it firmly. Expanded clones are given a class, and other clones once, few, many or no size at all.

d_call | clone_size | j_call | v_call | cdr3_nt | cdr3_aa
- | - | TRBJ1-2 | TRBV30 | TGTGCCTGGAGCTTTGGCCTCGGGGATGGCTACACCTTC | CAWSFGLGDGYTF
- | many | TRBJ2-5 | TRBV28 | TGTGCCAGCAGTTGGCAACGGCAAGAGACCCAGTACTTC | CASSWQRQETQYF
TRBD1 | many | TRBJ1-2 | TRBV28 | TGTGCCACCCCCGGGACAGGGAACTATGGCTACACCTTC | CATPGTGNYGYTF
- | many | TRBJ2-7 | TRBV30 | TGTGCCTGGAGTGTACTCGCAGGCATCTCCTACGAGCAGTACTTC | CAWSVLAGISYEQYF
TRBD1 | few | TRBJ2-6 | TRBV6-1 | TGTGCCAGCAGTCTACTTGTGGGACAGCTCTCTGAGGCCAACGTCCTGACTTTC | CASSLLVGQLSEANVLTF
- | many | TRBJ1-1 | TRBV28 | TGTGCCAGCAGTTATATCACTGAAGCTTTCTTT | CASSYITEAFF
- | few | TRBJ2-7 | TRBV13 | TGTGCCAGCAGCTTAGGGTTGGGCGGGCAATCCTACGAGCAGTACTTC | CASSLGLGGQSYEQYF
- | - | TRBJ1-2 | TRBV28 | TGTGCCAGCAGTCCCGGGAGGAGCGGAACTAACTATGGCTACACCTTC | CASSPGRSGTNYGYTF
- | - | TRBJ2-2 | TRBV28 | TGTGCCAGCAGTCCTCTCAGGGAGGGGGTGGGCACCGGGGAGCTGTTTTTT | CASSPLREGVGTGELFF
TRBD1 | few | TRBJ2-1 | TRBV9 | TGTGCCAGCAGTAAGGGGGCCGGGACAGGAGATTACAATGAGCAGTTCTTC | CASSKGAGTGDYNEQFF
- | many | TRBJ2-4 | TRBV20-1 | TGCAGTCCACAACCCGGGACAGCCAAAAACATTCAGTACTTC | CSPQPGTAKNIQYF
- | many | TRBJ2-3 | TRBV5-1 | TGTGCCAGCAGTCTAAGGGACAGCACAGATACGCAGTATTTT | CASSLRDSTDTQYF
TRBD1 | many | TRBJ2-7 | TRBV28 | TGTGCCAGCAGTTTGGGGGGACAGGGGATCCACGAGCAGTACTTC | CASSLGGQGIHEQYF
TRBD1 | many | TRBJ2-2 | TRBV12-3/TRBV12-4 | TGTGCCAGCAGCCTACAGGGGACCACCGGGGAGCTGTTTTTT | CASSLQGTTGELFF
- | few | TRBJ1-4 | TRBV5-1 | TGCGCCAGCAGCAATTCACAGGGAGGAGGTGGTGAAAAACTGTTTTTT | CASSNSQGGGGEKLFF
TRBD2 | many | TRBJ2-1 | TRBV28 | TGTGCCAGCAGCCATGGGACTAGCGGAATCTACAATGAGCAGTTCTTC | CASSHGTSGIYNEQFF
- | many | TRBJ2-1 | TRBV7-6 | TGTGCCAGCAGCCTGCACCGGGACGTATACAATGAGCAGTTCTTC | CASSLHRDVYNEQFF
- | few | TRBJ2-3 | TRBV4-3 | TGCGCCAGCAAGGGGGGTCGAATGGACACAGATACGCAGTATTTT | CASKGGRMDTDTQYF
TRBD2 | - | TRBJ2-5 | TRBV3-1 | TGTGCCAGCAGCCAAGGACTAGCGGGAGGCTTGGAGACCCAGTACTTC | CASSQGLAGGLETQYF
- | many | TRBJ1-1 | TRBV3-1 | TGTGCCAGCAGCCAAGTGGCTAACCAGGGGTTCACTGAAGCTTTCTTT | CASSQVANQGFTEAFF
- | - | TRBJ2-2 | TRBV11-3 | TGTGCCAGCAGCCCCGCGAGGGGGAACACCGGGGAGCTGTTTTTT | CASSPARGNTGELFF